This entry is about one T cell receptor beta chain. The data derive from a study of T cells in Graves' hyperthyroidism and ophthalmopathy. Germline V CDR1 and CDR2: SGDLS, YYNGEE. V was shortened by 4 bases and J by 3 bases, with 14 bases between the two germline ends. The CDR3 runs 14 residues. TCR beta CDR3 regions were amplified from RNA transcripts. TCR CDR3 underwent first-round RT-PCR with the HTBI primer set. MiXCR, applied by TCRdb to the multiplex PCR reads, yields one record per CDR3 protein. Counted here are approximately 700,000 distinct CDR3 sequences, over 15% occurring once; the ten biggest clones make up 8.4%. Patients with uncontrolled infections, other autoimmune diseases, pregnancy or lactation were excluded.

This TCR derives from a man in his late teens or twenties with Graves' hyperthyroidism. The source material was blood. The chain is built from TRBV9 and TRBJ2-7; a weak D match, TRBD1 (5 bases). CDR3 residues: CASSPRAADYEQYF. The CDR3 region has the DNA TGTGCCAGCAGCCCCAGGGCGGCCGACTACGAGCAGTACTTC.